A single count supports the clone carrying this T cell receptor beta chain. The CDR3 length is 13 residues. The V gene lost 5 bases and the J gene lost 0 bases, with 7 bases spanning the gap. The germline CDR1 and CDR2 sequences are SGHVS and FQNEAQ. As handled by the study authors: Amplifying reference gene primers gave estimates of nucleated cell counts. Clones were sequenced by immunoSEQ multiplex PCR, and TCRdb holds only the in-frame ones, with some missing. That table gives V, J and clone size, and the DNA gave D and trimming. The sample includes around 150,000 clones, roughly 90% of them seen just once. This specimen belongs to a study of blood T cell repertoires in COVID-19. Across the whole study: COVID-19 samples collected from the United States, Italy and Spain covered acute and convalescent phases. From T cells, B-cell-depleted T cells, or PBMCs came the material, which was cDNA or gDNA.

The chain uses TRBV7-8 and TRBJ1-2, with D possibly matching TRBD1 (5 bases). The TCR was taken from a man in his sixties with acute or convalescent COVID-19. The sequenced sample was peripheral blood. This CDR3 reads CASSLTANYGYTF. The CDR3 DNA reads TGTGCCAGCAGCCTGACAGCTAACTATGGCTACACCTTC.